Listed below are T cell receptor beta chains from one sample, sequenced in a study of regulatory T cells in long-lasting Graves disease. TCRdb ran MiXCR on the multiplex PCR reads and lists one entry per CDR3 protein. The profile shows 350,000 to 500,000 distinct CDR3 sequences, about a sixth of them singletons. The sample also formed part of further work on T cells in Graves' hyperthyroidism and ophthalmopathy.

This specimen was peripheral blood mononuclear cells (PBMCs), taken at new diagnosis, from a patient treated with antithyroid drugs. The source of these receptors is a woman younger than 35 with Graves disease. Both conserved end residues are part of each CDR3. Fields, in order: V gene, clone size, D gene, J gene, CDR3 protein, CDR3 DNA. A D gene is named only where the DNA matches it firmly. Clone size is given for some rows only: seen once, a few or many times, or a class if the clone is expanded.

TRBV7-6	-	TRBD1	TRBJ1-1	CASSTRTGLNTEAFF	TGTGCCAGCAGCACCAGGACAGGACTGAACACTGAAGCTTTCTTT
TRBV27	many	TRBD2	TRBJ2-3	CASSGTSRYTDTQYF	TGTGCCAGCAGTGGGACTAGCCGCTACACAGATACGCAGTATTTT
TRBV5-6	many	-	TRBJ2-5	CASSSRAQLETQYF	TGTGCCAGCAGCTCGCGAGCCCAACTAGAGACCCAGTACTTC
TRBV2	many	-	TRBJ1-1	CASRGNTEAFF	TGTGCCAGTCGGGGGAACACTGAAGCTTTCTTT
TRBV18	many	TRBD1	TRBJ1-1	CASSPLDRGSEAFF	TGTGCCAGCTCACCCTTGGACAGGGGGAGTGAAGCTTTCTTT
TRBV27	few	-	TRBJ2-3	CASSPGRDRNTDTQYF	TGTGCCAGCAGTCCGGGCCGAGACAGGAACACAGATACGCAGTATTTT
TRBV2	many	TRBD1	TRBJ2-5	CASRDRGPPVETQYF	TGTGCCAGCAGGGACAGGGGTCCCCCGGTTGAGACCCAGTACTTC
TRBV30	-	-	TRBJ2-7	CAWSVPWQSYEQYF	TGTGCCTGGAGTGTACCTTGGCAGTCCTACGAGCAGTACTTC
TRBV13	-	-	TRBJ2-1	CASSVALEGEQFF	TGTGCCAGCAGCGTCGCTCTCGAGGGTGAGCAGTTCTTC
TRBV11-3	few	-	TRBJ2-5	CARLDYSRTQESQYF	TGTGCCAGGCTGGACTATAGCAGGACACAAGAGTCCCAGTACTTC
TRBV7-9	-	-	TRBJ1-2	CASSLVGAEGYTF	TGTGCCAGCAGCTTAGTGGGGGCGGAAGGCTACACCTTC
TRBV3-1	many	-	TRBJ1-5	CASSPPGVQPQHF	TGTGCCAGCAGCCCTCCAGGTGTCCAGCCCCAGCATTTT
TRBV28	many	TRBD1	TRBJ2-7	CASRKGQGVNEQYF	TGTGCCAGCAGAAAAGGACAGGGGGTGAACGAGCAGTACTTC
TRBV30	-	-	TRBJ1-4	CAWRGVAGSKLFF	TGTGCCTGGAGAGGAGTCGCTGGGTCAAAACTGTTTTTT
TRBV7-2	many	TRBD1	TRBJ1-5	CASSEYRGSNQPQHF	TGTGCCAGCAGCGAATACAGGGGGAGCAATCAGCCCCAGCATTTT
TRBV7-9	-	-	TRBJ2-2	CTSSYQRNGGELFF	TGTACCAGCAGCTACCAACGGAATGGGGGCGAGCTGTTTTTT
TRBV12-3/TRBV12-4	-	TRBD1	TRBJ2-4	CASSPGTAKLAKNIQYF	TGTGCCAGCAGTCCTGGGACAGCCAAGCTAGCCAAAAACATTCAGTACTTC
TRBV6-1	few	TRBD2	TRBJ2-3	CASRQTSGRVDTQYF	TGTGCCAGCAGGCAGACTAGCGGGAGAGTAGATACGCAGTATTTT
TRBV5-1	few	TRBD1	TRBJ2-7	CASSITDRGYEQYF	TGCGCCAGCAGCATCACGGACAGGGGGTACGAGCAGTACTTC
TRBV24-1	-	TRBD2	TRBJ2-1	CATSDPGLAGPYNEQFF	TGTGCCACCAGTGACCCCGGACTAGCGGGACCCTACAATGAGCAGTTCTTC
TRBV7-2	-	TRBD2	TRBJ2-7	CASSLMLAGGPGEQYF	TGTGCCAGCAGCTTAATGCTAGCGGGAGGGCCGGGGGAGCAGTACTTC
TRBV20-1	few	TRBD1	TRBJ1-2	CSALNPFRGRILGGYTF	TGCAGTGCCCTGAACCCGTTCAGGGGGCGCATTCTCGGTGGCTACACCTTC
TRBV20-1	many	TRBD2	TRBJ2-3	CSAPGGGTDTQYF	TGCAGTGCTCCGGGAGGAGGCACAGATACGCAGTATTTT
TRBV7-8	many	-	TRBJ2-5	CASNLRGQLIQETQYF	TGTGCCAGCAACTTACGCGGACAGCTGATCCAAGAGACCCAGTACTTC
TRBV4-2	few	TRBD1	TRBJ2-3	CASSLPGGLRSVDTQYF	TGTGCCAGCAGCCTACCAGGGGGCTTGAGGTCGGTGGATACGCAGTATTTT